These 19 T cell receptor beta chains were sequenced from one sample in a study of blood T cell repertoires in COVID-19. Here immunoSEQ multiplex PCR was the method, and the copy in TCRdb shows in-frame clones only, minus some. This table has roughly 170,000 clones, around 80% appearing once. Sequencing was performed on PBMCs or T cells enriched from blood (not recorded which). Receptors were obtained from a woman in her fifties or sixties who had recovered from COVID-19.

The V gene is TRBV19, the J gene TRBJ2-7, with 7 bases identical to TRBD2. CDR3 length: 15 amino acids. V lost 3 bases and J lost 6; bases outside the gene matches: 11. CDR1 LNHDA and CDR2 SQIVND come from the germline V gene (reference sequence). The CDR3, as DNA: TGTGCCAGTAGTATTTCACTAGCGTCATCGACCGAGCAGTACTTC. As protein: CASSISLASSTEQYF. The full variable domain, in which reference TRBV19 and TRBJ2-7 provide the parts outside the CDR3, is DGGITQSPKYLFRKEGQNVTLSCEQNLNHDAMYWYRQDPGQGLRLIYYSQIVNDFQKGDIAEGYSVSREKKESFPLTVTSAQKNPTAFYLCASSISLASSTEQYFGPGTRLTVT.

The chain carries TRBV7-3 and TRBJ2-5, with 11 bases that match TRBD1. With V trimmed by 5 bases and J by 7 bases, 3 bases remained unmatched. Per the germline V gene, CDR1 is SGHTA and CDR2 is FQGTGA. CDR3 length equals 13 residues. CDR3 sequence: CASSLGQGGTQYF. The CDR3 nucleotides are TGTGCCAGCAGCCTGGGACAGGGGGGGACCCAGTACTTC.

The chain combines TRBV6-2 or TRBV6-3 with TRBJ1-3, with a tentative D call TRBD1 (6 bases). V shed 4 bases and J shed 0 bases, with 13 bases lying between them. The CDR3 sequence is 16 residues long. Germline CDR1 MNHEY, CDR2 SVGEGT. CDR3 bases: TGTGCCAGCAGTTTCAACACAGGGATCTCTGGAAACACCATATATTTT. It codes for CASSFNTGISGNTIYF.

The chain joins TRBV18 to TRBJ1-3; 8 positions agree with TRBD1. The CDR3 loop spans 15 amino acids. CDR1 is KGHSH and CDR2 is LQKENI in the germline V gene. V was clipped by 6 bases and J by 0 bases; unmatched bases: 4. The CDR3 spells CASSDRVPSGNTIYF. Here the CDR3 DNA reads TGTGCCAGCTCGGACAGGGTTCCCTCTGGAAACACCATATATTTT. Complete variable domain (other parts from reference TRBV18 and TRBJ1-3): NAGVMQNPRHLVRRRGQEARLRCSPMKGHSHVYWYRQLPEEGLKFMVYLQKENIIDESGMPKERFSAEFPKEGPSILRIQQVVRGDSAAYFCASSDRVPSGNTIYFGEGSWLTVV.

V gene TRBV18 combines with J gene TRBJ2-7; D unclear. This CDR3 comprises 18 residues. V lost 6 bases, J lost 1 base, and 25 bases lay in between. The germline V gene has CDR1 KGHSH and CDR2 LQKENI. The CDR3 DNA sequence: TGTGCCAGCTCCCCCCCCCGTGTCCGGGTCGCACTGTCCTACGAGCAGTACTTC. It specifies CASSPPRVRVALSYEQYF. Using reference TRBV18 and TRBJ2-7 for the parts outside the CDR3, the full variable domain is NAGVMQNPRHLVRRRGQEARLRCSPMKGHSHVYWYRQLPEEGLKFMVYLQKENIIDESGMPKERFSAEFPKEGPSILRIQQVVRGDSAAYFCASSPPRVRVALSYEQYFGPGTRLTVT.

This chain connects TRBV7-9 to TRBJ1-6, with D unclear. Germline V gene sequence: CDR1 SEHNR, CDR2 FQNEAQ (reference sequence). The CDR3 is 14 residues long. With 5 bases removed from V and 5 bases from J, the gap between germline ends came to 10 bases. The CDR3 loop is CASSVSFNNSPLHF. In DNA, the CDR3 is TGTGCCAGCAGCGTCAGTTTTAATAATTCACCCCTCCACTTT. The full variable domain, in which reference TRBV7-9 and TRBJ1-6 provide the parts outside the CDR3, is DTGVSQNPRHKITKRGQNVTFRCDPISEHNRLYWYRQTLGQGPEFLTYFQNEAQLEKSRLLSDRFSAERPKGSFSTLEIQRTEQGDSAMYLCASSVSFNNSPLHFGNGTRLTVT.

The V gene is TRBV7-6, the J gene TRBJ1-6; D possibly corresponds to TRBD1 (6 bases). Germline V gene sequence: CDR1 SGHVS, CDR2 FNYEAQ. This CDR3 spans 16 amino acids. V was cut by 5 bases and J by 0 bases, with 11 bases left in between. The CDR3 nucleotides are TGTGCCAGCAGCCCAACAGGGAGCTCCTATAATTCACCCCTCCACTTT. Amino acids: CASSPTGSSYNSPLHF.

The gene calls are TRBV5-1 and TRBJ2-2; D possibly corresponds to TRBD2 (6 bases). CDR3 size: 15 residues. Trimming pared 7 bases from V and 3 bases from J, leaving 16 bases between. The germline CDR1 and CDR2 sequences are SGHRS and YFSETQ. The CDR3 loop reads CASCPGGVYTGELFF. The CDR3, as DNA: TGCGCCAGCTGCCCCGGGGGTGTGTACACCGGGGAGCTGTTTTTT.

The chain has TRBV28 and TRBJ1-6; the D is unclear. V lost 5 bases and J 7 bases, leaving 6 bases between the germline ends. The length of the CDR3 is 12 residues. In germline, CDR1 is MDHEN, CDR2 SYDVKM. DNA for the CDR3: TGTGCCAGCAGTGAGAACAATTCACCCCTCCACTTT. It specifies CASSENNSPLHF. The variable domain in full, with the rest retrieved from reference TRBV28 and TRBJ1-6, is DVKVTQSSRYLVKRTGEKVFLECVQDMDHENMFWYRQDPGLGLRLIYFSYDVKMKEKGDIPEGYSVSREKKERFSLILESASTNQTSMYLCASSENNSPLHFGNGTRLTVT.

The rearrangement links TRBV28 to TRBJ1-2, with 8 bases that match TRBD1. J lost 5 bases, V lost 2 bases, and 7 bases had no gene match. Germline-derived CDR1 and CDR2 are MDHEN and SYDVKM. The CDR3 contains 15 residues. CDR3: CASSLVQGVPYGYTF. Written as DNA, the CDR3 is TGTGCCAGCAGTTTAGTACAGGGGGTCCCTTATGGCTACACCTTC.

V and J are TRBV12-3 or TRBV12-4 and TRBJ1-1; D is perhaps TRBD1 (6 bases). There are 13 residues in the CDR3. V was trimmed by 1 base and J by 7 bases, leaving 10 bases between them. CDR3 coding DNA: TGTGCCAGCAGTTTAGGCCAGGGGATTGAAGCTTTCTTT. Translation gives CASSLGQGIEAFF.

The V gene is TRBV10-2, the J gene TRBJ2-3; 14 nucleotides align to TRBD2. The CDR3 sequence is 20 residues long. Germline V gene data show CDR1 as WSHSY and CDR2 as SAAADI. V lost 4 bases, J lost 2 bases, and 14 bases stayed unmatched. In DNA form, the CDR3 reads TGCGCCAGCAGTGGACTAGCGGGAGGGCCCTCGGGTAAATTCACAGATACGCAGTATTTT. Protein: CASSGLAGGPSGKFTDTQYF.

CDR3 in DNA: TGTGCCAGTAGCGCCAGTAGGGGTGGGACAGGGGCAAATAACCCGACCAAAAACATTCAGTACTTC. This codes for CASSASRGGTGANNPTKNIQYF. This rearrangement joins TRBV7-8 to TRBJ2-4, with 10 bases aligning to TRBD1. J was trimmed by 2 bases and V by 9 bases; bases with no gene match: 28. This CDR3 spans 22 amino acids. Germline lookup yields CDR1 SGHVS and CDR2 FQNEAQ.

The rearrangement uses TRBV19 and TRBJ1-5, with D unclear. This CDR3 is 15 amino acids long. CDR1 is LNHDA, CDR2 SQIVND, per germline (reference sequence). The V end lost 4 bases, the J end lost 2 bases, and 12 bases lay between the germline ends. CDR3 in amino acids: CASSRFGGGNQPQHF. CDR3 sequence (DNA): TGTGCCAGTAGTAGATTCGGCGGGGGCAATCAGCCCCAGCATTTT.

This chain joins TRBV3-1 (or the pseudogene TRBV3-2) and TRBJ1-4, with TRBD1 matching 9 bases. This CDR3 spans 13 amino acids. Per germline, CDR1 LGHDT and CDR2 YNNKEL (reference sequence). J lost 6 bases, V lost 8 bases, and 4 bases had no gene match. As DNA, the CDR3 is TGTGCCAGCGCGAGACAGGGGGATGAAAAACTGTTTTTT. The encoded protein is CASARQGDEKLFF.

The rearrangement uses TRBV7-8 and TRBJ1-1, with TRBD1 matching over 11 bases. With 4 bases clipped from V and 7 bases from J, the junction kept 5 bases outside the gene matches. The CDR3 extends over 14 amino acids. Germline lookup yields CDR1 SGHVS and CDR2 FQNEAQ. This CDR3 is CASSYGQGAGEAFF. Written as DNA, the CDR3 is TGTGCCAGCAGCTACGGACAGGGGGCGGGTGAAGCTTTCTTT.

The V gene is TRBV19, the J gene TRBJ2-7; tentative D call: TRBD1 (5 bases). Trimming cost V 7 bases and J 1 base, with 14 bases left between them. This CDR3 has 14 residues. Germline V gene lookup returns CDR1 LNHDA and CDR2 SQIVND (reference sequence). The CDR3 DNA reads TGTGCCAGTACTTCAGGGTACTCTTCCTACGAGCAGTACTTC. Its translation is CASTSGYSSYEQYF.

As DNA, the CDR3 is TGTGCCACGCGAAGGAGGGCGTTCAATGAGCAGTTCTTC. Its protein is CATRRRAFNEQFF. The rearrangement joins TRBV30 to TRBJ2-1, with a tentative D call TRBD2 (6 bases). The CDR3 extends over 13 amino acids. V gave up 8 bases and J gave up 6 bases, with 17 bases separating them. Germline V CDR1 and CDR2: GTSNPN, SVGIG (reference sequence).

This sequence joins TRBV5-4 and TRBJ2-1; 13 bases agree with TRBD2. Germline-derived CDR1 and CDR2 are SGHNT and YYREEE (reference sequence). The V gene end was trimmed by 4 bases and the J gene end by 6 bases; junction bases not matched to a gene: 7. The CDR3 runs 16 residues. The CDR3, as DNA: TGTGCCAGCAGCCTATGGACTAGCGGGAGAAGCAATGAGCAGTTCTTC. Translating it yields CASSLWTSGRSNEQFF.